The 10 T cell receptor beta chains given below trace back to one sample, sequenced in a study of identical twins. TCRdb analysed the 5' RACE reads with MiXCR anew, one entry per CDR3 protein. The data contain more than 400,000 distinct CDR3 sequences, roughly 15% of them singletons. This sample also appeared in a second study, on yellow fever vaccine responses in identical twins.

The sequenced material came from CD4+ T cells sorted from blood. The origin of the receptors is a woman aged 18-35 years in good health.

This clonotype was counted between two and nine times. The rearrangement uses TRBV4-1 and TRBJ2-4; 7 nucleotides agree with TRBD2. Looked up from germline, CDR1 is MGHRA and CDR2 is YSYEKL. The CDR3 sequence is 15 residues long. V shed 6 bases, J shed 6 bases, and the junction held 11 bases outside the gene matches. The DNA of the CDR3 is TGCGCCAGCAGTCTAGACCGGGACTACATAAACATTCAGTACTTC. Translated: CASSLDRDYINIQYF.

This clonotype was detected only a few times. The chain recombines TRBV4-1 with TRBJ2-2; 14 positions agree with TRBD2. The germline gives CDR1 MGHRA, CDR2 YSYEKL. The CDR3 spans 18 residues. Trimming removed 1 base from V and 4 bases from J; junction bases left unmatched: 5. As DNA, the CDR3 is TGCGCCAGCAGCCAAGGTCCCGGACTAGCGGGAGGCACCGGGGAGCTGTTTTTT. Residues: CASSQGPGLAGGTGELFF.

This clonotype was seen a handful of times. Written as DNA, the CDR3 is TGTGCCAGCAGTTTTTGGGGGGCGCAGGGATCCGGGGAGCTGTTTTTT. Translating it yields CASSFWGAQGSGELFF. The chain uses TRBV12-3 or TRBV12-4 and TRBJ2-2; D possibly uses TRBD1 or TRBD2 (6 bases each). Trimming pared 3 bases from V and 6 bases from J, leaving 17 bases between. The CDR3 has 16 residues.

The chain is built from TRBV12-3 or TRBV12-4 and TRBJ1-5; 9 bases match TRBD1. The V segment lost 6 bases and the J segment 3 bases; nucleotides outside the gene matches: 6. This CDR3 has 15 residues. The DNA of the CDR3 is TGTGCCAGCAGCGGGACAGGGCTTTACAATCAGCCCCAGCATTTT. This codes for CASSGTGLYNQPQHF.

The chain recombines TRBV5-1 with TRBJ2-6; D perhaps matches TRBD2 (5 bases). The CDR3 runs 16 residues. Germline CDR1 reads SGHRS; CDR2 reads YFSETQ. Trimming took 4 bases from V and 1 from J, leaving 12 bases between them. The CDR3, as DNA: TGCGCCAGCAGCCCGGGGTCTGTTTCTGGGGCCAACGTCCTGACTTTC. Translating it yields CASSPGSVSGANVLTF.

The V call is TRBV3-1, the J call TRBJ2-1; 14 nucleotides agree with TRBD2. The germline gives CDR1 LGHDT, CDR2 YNNKEL (reference sequence). CDR3 length equals 15 residues. The trim removed 7 bases at V and 10 bases at J, leaving 9 bases unmatched. CDR3 region: CASTPGLAGASEQFF. In DNA, the CDR3 is TGTGCCAGCACCCCGGGACTAGCGGGGGCCAGCGAGCAGTTCTTC.

The chain couples TRBV12-5 to TRBJ2-5; 9 positions match TRBD2. Germline values: CDR1 LGHNT, CDR2 FRNRAP. J gave up 1 base and V 4 bases, and 10 bases lay outside the gene matches. The CDR3 contains 17 residues. In DNA form, the CDR3 reads TGTGCTAGTGGTTCCGGTCCGGGGCGGGAGGGCCAAGAGACCCAGTACTTC. Encoded protein: CASGSGPGREGQETQYF.

This clonotype was observed at least ten times. V gene TRBV15 combines with J gene TRBJ1-2; 8 bases fit TRBD1. The CDR3 loop spans 15 amino acids. Germline CDR1 and CDR2: LNHNV and YYDKDF (reference sequence). Germline trimming cut 5 bases from V and 2 bases from J; bases unmatched to any gene: 7. The CDR3 nucleotides are TGTGCCACCAGCGCAGGGGGCGTGAGAAACTATGGCTACACCTTC. Translated: CATSAGGVRNYGYTF. Full variable domain (remainder filled in from reference TRBV15 and TRBJ1-2): DAMVIQNPRYQVTQFGKPVTLSCSQTLNHNVMYWYQQKSSQAPKLLFHYYDKDFNNEADTPDNFQSRRPNTSFCFLDIRSPGLGDTAMYLCATSAGGVRNYGYTFGSGTRLTVV.

This clonotype has just a few counts. The CDR3 bases are TGCAGCGTCGCGGACACCGGGGAGCTGTTTTTT. Translated, it gives CSVADTGELFF. The chain links TRBV29-1 to TRBJ2-2; D call uncertain. The length of the CDR3 is 11 residues. The germline V and J ends were trimmed by 6 bases and 3 bases, with 5 bases remaining between them. The V gene's germline CDR1 is SQVTM and CDR2 ANQGSEA.

This chain links TRBV5-5 with TRBJ2-7, with D perhaps TRBD2 (6 bases). The CDR3 totals 15 residues. Trimming removed 5 bases at V and 3 bases at J, with 18 bases between. The germline gives CDR1 SGHKS, CDR2 YYEKEE (reference sequence). CDR3 amino acids: CASSRTLAENYEQYF. The CDR3 coding sequence is TGTGCCAGCAGTAGGACTTTAGCGGAAAACTACGAGCAGTACTTC.